A selection of T cell receptor beta chains follows, all from one sample in a study of long-term antiretroviral therapy in people with HIV. Libraries were prepared by immunoSEQ multiplex PCR; TCRdb keeps only in-frame clonotypes and omits some of them. The repertoire holds tens of thousands of clones, with approximately 92% as singletons. This specimen consisted of unsorted PBMCs, obtained 4.4 years after starting antiretroviral therapy. These receptors came from a woman in her 50s with HIV. CDR3s include the opening cysteine and the closing phenylalanine or tryptophan. D genes are given only for firm matches. Expanded clones are given a class, and other clones once, few, many or no size at all.

v_gene	d_gene	j_gene	abundance	CDR3nt	CDR3aa
TRBV7-9	TRBD1	TRBJ1-6	-	TGTGCCAGCAGCTTAGATTCCGGGACAGGGTATAATTCACCCCTCCACTTT	CASSLDSGTGYNSPLHF
TRBV6-1	TRBD1	TRBJ2-5	-	TGTGCCAGCACCTTAGGACAGGGCGGCGGGGAGACCCAGTACTTC	CASTLGQGGGETQYF
TRBV10-3	-	TRBJ2-7	-	TGTGCCATCAGTGAGTCAATATCTAGCGCTAGCTCCTACGAGCAGTACTTC	CAISESISSASSYEQYF
TRBV7-9	-	TRBJ2-2	-	TGTGCCAGCAGCTTAGTGGCAGGGTCGAACACCGGGGAGCTGTTTTTT	CASSLVAGSNTGELFF
TRBV25-1	TRBD1	TRBJ1-3	-	TGTGCCAGCAGTGAATCAGGCAGGGGGTTAAACACCATATATTTT	CASSESGRGLNTIYF
TRBV11-1	-	TRBJ2-5	-	TGTGCCAGCAGCCCTGGGTGGGGGCAGGAGACCCAGTACTTC	CASSPGWGQETQYF
TRBV6-6	-	TRBJ1-5	once	TGTGCCAGCAGTTACTCGAGGGATAGCAATCAGCCCCAGCATTTT	CASSYSRDSNQPQHF
TRBV19	TRBD2	TRBJ2-3	-	TGTGCCAGTAGTACCTTAGCGGGGGGTGGAGTTGGCACAGATACGCAGTATTTT	CASSTLAGGGVGTDTQYF
TRBV7-9	-	TRBJ2-1	-	TGTGCCAGCAGCGCCCGGGACTCCTTATACAATGAGCAGTTCTTC	CASSARDSLYNEQFF
TRBV9	-	TRBJ2-7	-	TGTGCCAGCAGCGTAGCTGCCCGGGGCGAGCAGTACTTC	CASSVAARGEQYF
TRBV30	-	TRBJ1-1	-	TGTGCCTGGAGTGCCCACGCTGGCACTGAAGCTTTCTTT	CAWSAHAGTEAFF
TRBV5-5	-	TRBJ2-7	-	TGTGCCAGCGAGAACGAACCGGGGACGGAAGACTACGAGCAGTACTTC	CASENEPGTEDYEQYF
TRBV2	TRBD1	TRBJ2-2	-	TGTGCCAGCAGTGAGCCGACAGGGATCAACACCGGGGAGCTGTTTTTT	CASSEPTGINTGELFF
TRBV6-5	-	TRBJ1-2	-	TGTGCCAGCAGTTACTCCAGCGAGGGGTCTAACTATGGCTACACCTTC	CASSYSSEGSNYGYTF
TRBV19	TRBD1	TRBJ2-5	-	TGTGCCAGTAGACTAAACCAGGGGGCAGGGGAGACCCAGTACTTC	CASRLNQGAGETQYF
TRBV5-4	TRBD2	TRBJ2-6	-	TGTGCCAGCAGCTTGGGGGCCCGGGGCGGGGGTAGCTCTGGGGCCAACGTCCTGACTTTC	CASSLGARGGGSSGANVLTF
TRBV2	-	TRBJ2-5	once	TGTGCCAGCAACCTCTCGGGAAAAGGGCAAGAGACCCAGTACTTC	CASNLSGKGQETQYF